The T cell receptor (beta chain) under discussion was sequenced for a study of CD8+ T cells in alopecia areata. Extracted RNA was reverse transcribed, and the resulting cDNA served as sequencing template. Only in-frame clones appear in the TCRdb table, and some are missing; sequencing was by immunoSEQ multiplex PCR. This record lists 4,500 to 7,000 clones, none seen once only, and the top ten clones contain over 25%. Overall study results and limits: Tissue-resident alphabeta T cells belonging to normal skin likewise get sequenced within scalp specimens.

This clone has a handful of counts. No antigen is known for it. All gene names here are mouse names. The read comes to an end 4 residues before the CDR3 does, leaving the germline J gene to fill in the end. Time point meaning: mouse skin 6 weeks after grafting, around onset of hair loss. At the time of grafting and 3 and 6 weeks later, recipient mouse skin was biopsied. Per the germline V gene, CDR1 is NSHNY and CDR2 is SYGAGN. CDR3 length: 15 amino acids. The receptor was isolated from a C3H/HeJ mouse with alopecia areata. Strain haplotype (MHC): H2-k. Specimen: skin, collected at week 6. This rearrangement joins TRBV13-1 to TRBJ2-5; 13 bases match TRBD2. The chain's CDR3 is CASSGTGGASDTQYF. The DNA read from the CDR3 is TGTGCCAGCAGTGGGACTGGGGGGGCGTCCGAC.